This T cell receptor (beta chain) was observed in a study of shared clonotypes between healthy human individuals. On this clone itself: The target antigen is unknown.

Study-level results: The low donor count limited represented genetic and exposure-history diversity. Expectations were that clonotype sharing among donors would be affected by sequencing depth.

Deep was the level used in running the assay. Sequencing was performed with immunoSEQ multiplex PCR; in TCRdb, only in-frame clones are kept and a portion is missing. The table shows 2,500,000 or so clones, with just over 90% occurring only once. The germline V gene has CDR1 SGHKS and CDR2 YYEKEE (reference sequence). This CDR3 spans 15 amino acids. Trimming took off 0 bases at V and 0 bases at J, with 9 bases between the two ends. The clonotype originates from a man younger than 30 in good health. The chain uses TRBV5-5 and TRBJ1-1, with D uncertain. Source material: naive CD4+ T cells sorted from blood. The subset is: CD45RA+ positively selected. The DNA of the CDR3 is TGTGCCAGCAGCTTGGCTGGCAGTTTGAACACTGAAGCTTTCTTT. It encodes CASSLAGSLNTEAFF.